These T cell receptor beta chains were read from a single sample in a study of cytomegalovirus exposure and HLA in healthy donors. TCRdb's copy holds only in-frame clones and misses some; the assay was immunoSEQ multiplex PCR. Among over 150,000 clones listed, around 85% were seen once. Sequencing was carried out using PBMCs. These receptor sequences come from a man between 18 and 29 years old in good health and CMV-seropositive. The CDR3 runs from the conserved cysteine through the conserved F or W. Clone size, where shown, is once, few, many, or a class for clones that have expanded.

>-|TRBV4-1|TRBJ2-7
CASSQEGSFYEQYF
>-|TRBV6-1|TRBJ1-5
CASSKQGASNQPQHF
>-|TRBV2|TRBJ1-2
CASSGTTGSIYGYTF
>-|TRBV28|TRBJ1-1
CASIFTGDTEAFF
>-|TRBV5-1|TRBJ2-1
CASSLIQGTNEQFF
>-|TRBV14|TRBJ2-3
CASSQDIGGGTDTQYF
>-|TRBV13|TRBJ2-3
CASSSAEAGSTDTQYF
>-|TRBV5-1|TRBJ1-2
CASSPGTGIGYTF
>-|TRBV6-6|TRBJ2-3
CASTKGQGPTDTQYF
>few|TRBV7-2|TRBJ2-7
CASSLSGGGYEQYF
>-|TRBV30|TRBJ1-5
CAWNTGGGNQPQHF
>-|TRBV4-1|TRBJ2-7
CASSQAGGMTPYEQYF
>-|TRBV5-1|TRBJ2-5
CASSMAGNQETQYF
>-|TRBV5-1|TRBJ1-3
CASSLAGNAGNTIYF
>-|TRBV7-2|TRBJ2-3
CASSLRQGAADTQYF
>-|TRBV10-1|TRBJ1-1
CASTEGSNTEAFF
>-|TRBV9|TRBJ1-1
CASSVDGYFGNTEAFF
>-|TRBV28|TRBJ1-5
CASRQDSSNQPQHF
>-|TRBV6-5|TRBJ2-7
CASASPIGGSYEQYF
>-|TRBV28|TRBJ2-7
CASSLARVGYEQYF
>-|TRBV28|TRBJ1-2
CASSLSGNGYTF
>-|TRBV6-4|TRBJ2-1
CASSDTNYNEQFF
>-|TRBV9|TRBJ2-1
CASSGIAGGSYNEQFF
>-|TRBV7-2|TRBJ1-6
CASRGDRGLLDSPLHF
>few|TRBV21-1|TRBJ2-7
CASSKDREFYEQYF
>-|TRBV5-1|TRBJ1-2
CASSKGQGYGYTF